The 22 T cell receptor beta chains reported below all come from one sample, sequenced in a study of CD8 T cells in Susac syndrome. With random hexamers, about 0.5 to 1 ug RNA was reverse transcribed. Via MiXCR, TCRdb re-called the immunoSEQ multiplex PCR reads, giving one row per CDR3 protein. The sample records 160,000 or so distinct CDR3 sequences, less than 97% being singletons. The material sequenced was CD8+ T cells from PBMCs. All receptors come from a human donor with multiple sclerosis.

The rearrangement uses TRBV7-9 and TRBJ2-3; 12 bases agree with TRBD1. V trimming: 5 bases; J trimming: 4 bases; junction bases outside the gene matches: 10. This CDR3 spans 17 amino acids. Germline CDR1 and CDR2: SEHNR and FQNEAQ (reference sequence). CDR3 sequence reads: CASSRTPGQGAPDTQYF. DNA for the CDR3: TGTGCCAGCAGCCGGACCCCGGGACAGGGGGCCCCAGATACGCAGTATTTT.

The chain recombines TRBV29-1 with TRBJ2-2, with a tentative D call TRBD1 (6 bases). V lost 5 bases to trimming and J lost 5 bases, with 9 bases between them. Per the germline V gene, CDR1 is SQVTM and CDR2 is ANQGSEA. The CDR3 covers 12 residues. CDR3 sequence: CSVFGQTGELFF. In DNA, the CDR3 is TGCAGCGTTTTCGGACAGACCGGGGAGCTGTTTTTT.

The V gene is TRBV6-1, the J gene TRBJ1-5; D gene ambiguous. The CDR3 totals 15 residues. Germline loops: CDR1 MNHNS, CDR2 SASEGT. Trimming stripped 2 bases from V and 3 bases from J, with 11 bases between. CDR3 region: CASSETRFDNQPQHF. In nucleotides, the CDR3 is TGTGCCAGCAGTGAAACGAGGTTCGACAATCAGCCCCAGCATTTT.

The chain links TRBV7-9 to TRBJ1-1; 8 nucleotides align to TRBD1. Germline CDR1 reads SEHNR; CDR2 reads FQNEAQ (reference sequence). Losses at the gene ends were 0 bases for V and 8 bases for J; bases not matched to a gene: 2. This CDR3 spans 13 amino acids. CDR3 sequence: CASSLAWDREAFF. The CDR3 coding sequence is TGTGCCAGCAGCTTAGCATGGGACAGGGAAGCTTTCTTT.

The chain uses TRBV29-1 and TRBJ2-1; 8 positions agree with TRBD2. The trim removed 2 bases at V and 6 bases at J, leaving 9 bases unmatched. The germline gives CDR1 SQVTM, CDR2 ANQGSEA. This CDR3 has 15 residues. The CDR3 loop is CSVESSGGRSNEQFF. CDR3 sequence (DNA): TGCAGCGTTGAAAGTTCGGGGGGGAGATCCAATGAGCAGTTCTTC.

This chain links TRBV5-1 with TRBJ2-3; no reliable D call. V dropped 0 bases and J dropped 5 bases, with 10 bases sitting between them. The germline V gene has CDR1 SGHRS and CDR2 YFSETQ. This CDR3 region has 14 residues. The chain's CDR3 is CASSLAGSGDTQYF. The CDR3 nucleotides are TGCGCCAGCAGCTTGGCGGGTTCGGGAGATACGCAGTATTTT.

The rearrangement joins TRBV30 to TRBJ1-2; D is undetermined. This CDR3 comprises 13 residues. The germline V gene encodes CDR1 GTSNPN and CDR2 SVGIG (reference sequence). The germline V and J ends were trimmed by 4 bases and 7 bases, with 16 bases remaining between them. CDR3 coding DNA: TGTGCCTGGACAGACCGGTTCTGGAGTGGCTACACCTTC. Protein: CAWTDRFWSGYTF.

The chain joins TRBV20-1 to TRBJ2-7; D is unclear. The CDR3 covers 14 residues. Germline CDR1 reads DFQATT; CDR2 reads SNEGSKA (reference sequence). V was pared by 5 bases and J by 2 bases, with 16 bases between. The CDR3 sequence: CSAPLDGLTYEQYF. DNA of the CDR3: TGCAGTGCTCCCCTGGACGGGTTAACCTACGAGCAGTACTTC.

The chain couples TRBV29-1 to TRBJ1-4; maybe TRBD1 (5 bases). V was clipped by 3 bases and J by 8 bases, with 16 bases between them. The CDR3 length is 14 residues. Germline V CDR1 and CDR2: SQVTM, ANQGSEA. The CDR3 coding sequence is TGCAGCGTTGAGGAGGGGATGGGGAGGGAAAAACTGTTTTTT. Amino acids: CSVEEGMGREKLFF.

This clonotype was found a few times. The CDR3 nucleotides read TGTGCCAGCAGTTCTGGGACTAGCACAGATACGCAGTATTTT. Residues: CASSSGTSTDTQYF. The chain links TRBV12-3 or TRBV12-4 to TRBJ2-3, with D possibly being TRBD2 (6 bases). The CDR3 is 14 residues long. V shed 4 bases and J shed 0 bases, with 8 bases lying between them.

The CDR3: CSAWDRGPGYTF. The CDR3 nucleotides read TGCAGTGCTTGGGACAGGGGGCCTGGCTACACCTTC. J is TRBJ1-2 and V is TRBV20-1, with 12 bases identical to TRBD1. The trim removed 5 bases at V and 7 bases at J, leaving 2 bases unmatched. The CDR3 is 12 amino acids. Germline lookup yields CDR1 DFQATT and CDR2 SNEGSKA (reference sequence).

V gene TRBV14 combines with J gene TRBJ2-7; tentatively, D is TRBD1 (5 bases). The germline V gene has CDR1 SGHDN and CDR2 FVKESK. The CDR3 length is 12 residues. Trimming removed 0 bases from V and 6 bases from J, with 6 bases in between. The CDR3 here is CASSQERGEQYF. The CDR3 nucleotides are TGTGCCAGCAGCCAAGAAAGGGGCGAGCAGTACTTC.

The V gene is TRBV12-3 or TRBV12-4, the J gene TRBJ2-3; 7 bases map to TRBD2. The V gene end was trimmed by 6 bases and the J gene end by 3 bases; junction bases not matched to a gene: 6. CDR3 length: 14 amino acids. The CDR3 spells CASSTSGETDTQYF. CDR3 nucleotide sequence: TGTGCCAGCAGCACGAGCGGGGAGACAGATACGCAGTATTTT.

This sequence joins TRBV20-1 and TRBJ2-1; 13 nucleotides agree with TRBD2. Germline-derived CDR1 and CDR2 are DFQATT and SNEGSKA (reference sequence). V was pared by 5 bases and J by 5 bases, with 3 bases of the junction left unmatched. There are 14 residues in the CDR3. Here the CDR3 reads CSASGLAGDNEQFF. The CDR3 region has the DNA TGCAGTGCTTCCGGACTAGCGGGGGACAATGAGCAGTTCTTC.

This CDR3 reads CSASGSTKPASTDTQYF. In nucleotides, the CDR3 is TGCAGTGCCAGTGGATCTACAAAACCTGCTAGCACAGATACGCAGTATTTT. V and J are TRBV20-1 and TRBJ2-3; no definite D call. CDR3 length: 17 residues. Trimming took 6 bases from V and 0 from J, leaving 22 bases between them. Germline CDR1 is DFQATT and CDR2 is SNEGSKA (reference sequence).

V and J are TRBV25-1 and TRBJ2-6; no clear D gene. The V end lost 1 base, the J end lost 4 bases, and 2 bases lay between the germline ends. This CDR3 is 13 amino acids long. Looked up from germline, CDR1 is MGHDK and CDR2 is SYGVNS. CDR3 sequence reads: CASSESGANVLTF. The CDR3 DNA reads TGTGCCAGCAGTGAATCCGGGGCCAACGTCCTGACTTTC.

The rearrangement links TRBV24-1 to TRBJ2-1; tentatively, D is TRBD2 (5 bases). The length of the CDR3 is 13 residues. The V gene lost 2 bases and the J gene lost 9 bases, with 10 bases spanning the gap. In germline, CDR1 is KGHDR, CDR2 SFDVKD. The chain's CDR3 is CATSDSRRGEQFF. CDR3 DNA: TGTGCCACCAGTGATTCCCGACGGGGTGAGCAGTTCTTC.

The chain links TRBV4-1 to TRBJ2-2, with D possibly TRBD1 on 5 matching bases. V lost 1 base and J lost 4, with 16 bases in between. CDR1 MGHRA and CDR2 YSYEKL come from the germline V gene. The length of the CDR3 is 17 residues. DNA for the CDR3: TGCGCCAGCAGCCAAGGAATATTCAGGGCCGCCACCGGGGAGCTGTTTTTT. This translates into CASSQGIFRAATGELFF.

J is TRBJ1-5 and V is TRBV30; no clear D gene. This CDR3 comprises 13 residues. CDR1 and CDR2 (germline): GTSNPN, SVGIG (reference sequence). The ends were cut back, 0 bases at V and 0 bases at J, with 3 bases in the middle. The CDR3, as DNA: TGTGCCTGGAGTGTCAATAGCAATCAGCCCCAGCATTTT. This translates into CAWSVNSNQPQHF.

This clonotype was seen a single time. CDR3 DNA sequence: TGTGCCAGCAGCCGGGCAGGGGACGAGCAGTACGTC. Its protein product is CASSRAGDEQYV. The chain carries TRBV7-8 and TRBJ2-7; a weak D match, TRBD1 (6 bases). V lost 5 bases, J lost 5 bases, and 10 bases lay in between. Germline V gene sequence: CDR1 SGHVS, CDR2 FQNEAQ. The CDR3 covers 12 residues.

This rearrangement joins TRBV19 to TRBJ1-1, with TRBD1 as a possible D gene (5 bases). CDR1 LNHDA and CDR2 SQIVND come from the germline V gene (reference sequence). V was cut by 3 bases and J by 0 bases, with 11 bases left in between. The CDR3 has 15 residues. CDR3 loop: CASSIGGGMNTEAFF. The CDR3 nucleotides are TGTGCCAGTAGTATCGGGGGGGGAATGAACACTGAAGCTTTCTTT.

The chain links TRBV6-5 to TRBJ1-1, with 9 bases that match TRBD1. The V gene's germline CDR1 is MNHEY and CDR2 SVGAGI. V lost 6 bases to trimming and J lost 5 bases; unmatched junction nucleotides: 4. The CDR3 length is 13 residues. CDR3 amino acids: CASRQGALTEAFF. Written as DNA, the CDR3 is TGTGCCAGCAGACAGGGGGCGCTGACTGAAGCTTTCTTT.